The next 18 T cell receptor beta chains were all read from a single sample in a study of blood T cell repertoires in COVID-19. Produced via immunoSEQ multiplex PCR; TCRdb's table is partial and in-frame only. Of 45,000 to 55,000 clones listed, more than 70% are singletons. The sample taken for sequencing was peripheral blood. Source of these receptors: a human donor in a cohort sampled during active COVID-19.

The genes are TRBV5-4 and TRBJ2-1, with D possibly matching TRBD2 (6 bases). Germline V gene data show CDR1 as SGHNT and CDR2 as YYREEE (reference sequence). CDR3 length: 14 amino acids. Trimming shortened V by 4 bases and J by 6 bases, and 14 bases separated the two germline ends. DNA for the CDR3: TGTGCCAGCAGCACCGGGACTGGGGTCAATGAGCAGTTCTTC. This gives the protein CASSTGTGVNEQFF.

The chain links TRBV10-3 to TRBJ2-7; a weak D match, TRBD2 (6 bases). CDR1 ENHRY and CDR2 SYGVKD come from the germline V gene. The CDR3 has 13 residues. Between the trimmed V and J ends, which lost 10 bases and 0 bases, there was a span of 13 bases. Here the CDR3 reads CATVGGNSYEQYF. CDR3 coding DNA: TGTGCCACCGTCGGAGGGAACTCCTACGAGCAGTACTTC.

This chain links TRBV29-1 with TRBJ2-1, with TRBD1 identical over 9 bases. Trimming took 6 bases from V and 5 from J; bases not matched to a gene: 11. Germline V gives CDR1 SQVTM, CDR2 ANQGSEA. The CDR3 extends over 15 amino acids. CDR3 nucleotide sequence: TGCAGCGTCGCAACCGGACAGGGGCCAAACAATGAGCAGTTCTTC. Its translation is CSVATGQGPNNEQFF.

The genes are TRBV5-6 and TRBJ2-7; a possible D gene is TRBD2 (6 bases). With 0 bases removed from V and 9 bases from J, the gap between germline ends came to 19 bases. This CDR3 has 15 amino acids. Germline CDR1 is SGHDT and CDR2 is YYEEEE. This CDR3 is CASSLGGGSLAGQYF. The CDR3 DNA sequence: TGTGCCAGCAGCTTGGGTGGAGGGTCCCTAGCAGGGCAGTACTTC.

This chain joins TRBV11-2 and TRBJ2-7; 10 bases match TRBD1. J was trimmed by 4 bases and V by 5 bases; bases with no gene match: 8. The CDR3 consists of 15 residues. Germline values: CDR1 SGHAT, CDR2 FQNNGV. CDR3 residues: CASSHRDRGGYEQYF. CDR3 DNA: TGTGCCAGCAGCCACCGGGACAGGGGCGGGTACGAGCAGTACTTC.

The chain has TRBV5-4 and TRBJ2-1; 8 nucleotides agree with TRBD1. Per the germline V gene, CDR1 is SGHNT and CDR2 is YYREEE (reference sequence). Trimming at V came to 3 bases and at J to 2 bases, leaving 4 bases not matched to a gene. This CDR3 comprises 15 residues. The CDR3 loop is CASSSRRGPYNEQFF. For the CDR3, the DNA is TGTGCCAGCAGCTCCCGCAGGGGGCCCTACAATGAGCAGTTCTTC.

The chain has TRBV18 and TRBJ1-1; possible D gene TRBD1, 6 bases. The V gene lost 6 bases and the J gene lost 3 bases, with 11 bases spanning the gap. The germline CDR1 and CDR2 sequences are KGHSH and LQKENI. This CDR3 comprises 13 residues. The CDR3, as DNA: TGTGCCAGCTCGTTATCAGGGGACACTGAAGCTTTCTTT. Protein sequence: CASSLSGDTEAFF.

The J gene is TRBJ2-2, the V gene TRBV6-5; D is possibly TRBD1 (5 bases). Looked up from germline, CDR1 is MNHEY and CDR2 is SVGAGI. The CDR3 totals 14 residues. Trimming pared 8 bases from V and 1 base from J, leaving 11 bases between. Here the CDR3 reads CASRRQGNTGELFF. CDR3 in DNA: TGTGCCAGCCGCCGCCAGGGGAACACCGGGGAGCTGTTTTTT.

This CDR3 reads CASSYRLADRNEQFF. The CDR3 DNA reads as TGTGCCAGCAGCTACCGCCTGGCGGATCGAAATGAGCAGTTCTTC. The rearrangement joins TRBV7-3 to TRBJ2-1; D unclear. V lost 4 bases, J lost 7 bases, and 17 bases lay in between. This CDR3 comprises 15 residues. CDR1 is SGHTA, CDR2 FQGTGA, per germline.

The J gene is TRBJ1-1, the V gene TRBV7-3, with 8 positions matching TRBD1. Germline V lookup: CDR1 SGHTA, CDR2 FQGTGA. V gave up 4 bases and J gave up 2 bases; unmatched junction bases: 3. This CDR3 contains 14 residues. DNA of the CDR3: TGTGCCAGCAGCTCACAGGGGGGAAACACTGAAGCTTTCTTT. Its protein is CASSSQGGNTEAFF.

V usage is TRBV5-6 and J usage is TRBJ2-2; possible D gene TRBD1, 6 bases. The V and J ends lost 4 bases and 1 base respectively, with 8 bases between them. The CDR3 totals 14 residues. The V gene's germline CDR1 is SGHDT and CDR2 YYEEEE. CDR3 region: CASSMTGNTGELFF. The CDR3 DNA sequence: TGTGCCAGCAGCATGACAGGGAACACCGGGGAGCTGTTTTTT.

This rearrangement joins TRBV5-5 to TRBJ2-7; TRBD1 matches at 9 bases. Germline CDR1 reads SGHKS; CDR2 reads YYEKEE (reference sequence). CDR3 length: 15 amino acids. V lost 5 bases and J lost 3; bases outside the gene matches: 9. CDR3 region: CASSPTGTGFYEQYF. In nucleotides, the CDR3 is TGTGCCAGCAGTCCTACCGGGACAGGGTTCTACGAGCAGTACTTC.

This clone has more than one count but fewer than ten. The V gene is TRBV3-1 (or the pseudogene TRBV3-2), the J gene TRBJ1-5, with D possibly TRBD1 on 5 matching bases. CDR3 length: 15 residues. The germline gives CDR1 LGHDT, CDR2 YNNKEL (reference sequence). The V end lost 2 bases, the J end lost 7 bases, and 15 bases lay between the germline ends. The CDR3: CASSQTISGHQPQHF. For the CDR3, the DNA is TGTGCCAGCAGCCAAACGATCTCAGGGCACCAGCCCCAGCATTTT.

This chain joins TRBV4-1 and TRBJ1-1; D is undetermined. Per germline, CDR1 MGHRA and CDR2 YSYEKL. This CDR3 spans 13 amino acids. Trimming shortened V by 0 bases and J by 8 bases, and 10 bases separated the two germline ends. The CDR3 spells CASSQDRGKEAFF. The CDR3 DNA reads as TGCGCCAGCAGCCAAGATCGGGGAAAGGAAGCTTTCTTT.

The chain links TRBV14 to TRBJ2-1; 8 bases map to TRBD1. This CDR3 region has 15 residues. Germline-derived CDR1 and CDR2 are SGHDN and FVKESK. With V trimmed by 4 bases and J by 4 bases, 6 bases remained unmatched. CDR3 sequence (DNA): TGTGCCAGCAGCCTTCGGACAGGGTATTACAATGAGCAGTTCTTC. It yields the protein CASSLRTGYYNEQFF.

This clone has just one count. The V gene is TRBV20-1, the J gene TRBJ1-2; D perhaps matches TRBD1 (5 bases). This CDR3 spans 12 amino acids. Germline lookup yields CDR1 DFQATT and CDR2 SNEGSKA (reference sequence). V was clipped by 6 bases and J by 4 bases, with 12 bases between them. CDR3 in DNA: TGCAGTGCGAGTAGGGGTCCCTATGGCTACACCTTC. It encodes CSASRGPYGYTF.

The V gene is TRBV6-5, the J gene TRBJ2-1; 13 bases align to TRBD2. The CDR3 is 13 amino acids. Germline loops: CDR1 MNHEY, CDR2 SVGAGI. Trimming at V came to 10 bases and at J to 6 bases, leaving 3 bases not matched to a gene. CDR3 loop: CATRLAGGNEQFF. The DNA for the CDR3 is TGTGCCACTCGACTAGCGGGGGGCAATGAGCAGTTCTTC.

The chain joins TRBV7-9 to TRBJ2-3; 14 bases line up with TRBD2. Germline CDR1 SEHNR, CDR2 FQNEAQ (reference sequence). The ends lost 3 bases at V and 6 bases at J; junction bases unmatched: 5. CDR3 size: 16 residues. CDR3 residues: CASSFGTSGGWDTQYF. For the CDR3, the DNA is TGTGCCAGCAGCTTCGGGACTAGCGGGGGATGGGATACGCAGTATTTT.